Listed below are T cell receptor beta chains from one sample, sequenced in a study of blood T cell repertoires in COVID-19. TCRdb's table, derived via immunoSEQ multiplex PCR, lists solely in-frame clones and lacks some. The sample records 280,000 or so clones, under 90% being singletons. The specimen was peripheral blood. All receptors derive from a woman aged 45 to 65 who had recovered from COVID-19. The CDR3 runs from the conserved cysteine through the conserved F or W. Fields, in order: J gene, V gene, clone size, D gene, CDR3 protein, CDR3 DNA. A D gene is named only where the DNA matches it firmly. Expanded clones get a size class; other rows say once, few or many, or leave the size out.

TRBJ2-1	TRBV3-1/TRBV3-2	once	NA	CASSQDRFNEQFF	TGTGCCAGCAGCCAAGACAGGTTCAATGAGCAGTTCTTC
TRBJ2-4	TRBV3-1/TRBV3-2	NA	NA	CASSQVYDKNIQYF	TGTGCCAGCAGCCAGGTCTACGACAAAAACATTCAGTACTTC
TRBJ2-3	TRBV27	NA	NA	CASSSHTVSTDTQYF	TGTGCCAGCAGTTCTCACACAGTTAGCACAGATACGCAGTATTTT
TRBJ2-5	TRBV7-2	NA	TRBD2	CASSSGLARPQETQYF	TGTGCCAGCAGCTCGGGACTAGCGCGACCCCAAGAGACCCAGTACTTC
TRBJ1-5	TRBV19	NA	TRBD1	CASSIGTGVGDQPQHF	TGTGCCAGTAGTATCGGGACAGGGGTAGGGGATCAGCCCCAGCATTTT
TRBJ1-1	TRBV5-6	NA	NA	CASSPPHGAEAFF	TGTGCCAGCAGCCCTCCGCACGGGGCTGAAGCTTTCTTT
TRBJ2-7	TRBV19	few	NA	CASSMQGAEQYF	TGTGCCAGTAGTATGCAAGGGGCCGAGCAGTACTTC
TRBJ2-3	TRBV7-6	NA	NA	CASSPSLSLTDTQYF	TGTGCCAGCAGCCCAAGCTTGAGCCTCACAGATACGCAGTATTTT
TRBJ1-1	TRBV7-3	NA	TRBD1	CASSSGQVAATEAFF	TGTGCCAGCAGCTCGGGACAGGTGGCGGCCACTGAAGCTTTCTTT
TRBJ2-7	TRBV2	NA	TRBD2	CASSDWPSGSYEQYF	TGTGCCAGCAGTGATTGGCCTAGCGGATCCTACGAGCAGTACTTC
TRBJ1-1	TRBV19	NA	NA	CASSYEAGLGTEAFF	TGTGCCAGTAGTTATGAAGCAGGGTTGGGCACTGAAGCTTTCTTT
TRBJ1-5	TRBV2	NA	NA	CASSVQNQPQHF	TGTGCCAGCAGCGTACAAAATCAGCCCCAGCATTTT
TRBJ2-2	TRBV6-2/TRBV6-3	NA	TRBD2	CASSYSGGATGELFF	TGTGCCAGCAGTTACAGCGGGGGGGCCACCGGGGAGCTGTTTTTT
TRBJ2-3	TRBV9	once	NA	CASSPSTSTDTQYF	TGTGCCAGCAGCCCTTCGACAAGCACAGATACGCAGTATTTT
TRBJ1-2	TRBV6-5	NA	NA	CASSPSRAPYGYTF	TGTGCCAGCAGCCCATCCAGGGCCCCATATGGCTACACCTTC
TRBJ1-1	TRBV2	NA	NA	CASVWGEGEAFF	TGTGCCAGCGTCTGGGGGGAGGGTGAAGCTTTCTTT
TRBJ2-7	TRBV19	NA	TRBD1	CASSITGTGITYEQYF	TGTGCCAGTAGTATAACCGGGACAGGGATCACGTACGAGCAGTACTTC
TRBJ1-4	TRBV7-9	NA	TRBD1	CASSLGDRGGEKLFF	TGTGCCAGCAGCTTAGGAGACAGGGGAGGTGAAAAACTGTTTTTT
TRBJ2-7	TRBV20-1	NA	NA	CSSGVLSEQYF	TGCAGCTCAGGGGTGCTGAGCGAGCAGTACTTC
TRBJ2-3	TRBV5-8	NA	TRBD2	CASSGSGTSGGSTDTQYF	TGTGCCAGCAGCGGCTCCGGGACTAGCGGGGGTTCCACAGATACGCAGTATTTT
TRBJ2-5	TRBV25-1	NA	TRBD2	CASSDRTSGGTQYF	TGTGCCAGCAGTGACCGTACTAGCGGAGGGACCCAGTACTTC
TRBJ2-6	TRBV24-1	NA	NA	CATSDPTGGANVLTF	TGTGCCACCAGTGACCCGACTGGTGGGGCCAACGTCCTGACTTTC